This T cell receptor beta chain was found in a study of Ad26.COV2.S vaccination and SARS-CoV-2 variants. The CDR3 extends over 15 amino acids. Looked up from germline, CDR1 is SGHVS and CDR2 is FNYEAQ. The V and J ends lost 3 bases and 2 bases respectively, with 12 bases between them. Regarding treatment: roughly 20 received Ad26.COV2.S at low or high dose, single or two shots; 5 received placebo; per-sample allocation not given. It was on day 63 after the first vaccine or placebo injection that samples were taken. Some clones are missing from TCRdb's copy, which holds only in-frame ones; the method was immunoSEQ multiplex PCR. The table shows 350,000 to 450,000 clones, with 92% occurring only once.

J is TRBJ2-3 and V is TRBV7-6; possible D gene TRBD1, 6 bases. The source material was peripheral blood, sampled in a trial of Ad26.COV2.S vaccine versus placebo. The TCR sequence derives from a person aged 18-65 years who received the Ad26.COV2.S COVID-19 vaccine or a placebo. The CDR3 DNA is TGTGCCAGCAGCTTCAGACTGGGACACACAGATACGCAGTATTTT. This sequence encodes CASSFRLGHTDTQYF.